Reported below is one T cell receptor (beta chain). As yet, its antigen is unknown. The table came from immunoSEQ multiplex PCR; TCRdb's copy has only in-frame clones and leaves some out. In the table there are about 38,000 clones, about four fifths of which are singletons. CDR3 size: 13 residues. Trimming removed 2 bases from V and 5 bases from J, with 9 bases in between. Looked up from germline, CDR1 is MNHEY and CDR2 is SVGAGI. This entry belongs to a study of a mutant IDH1 vaccine in newly diagnosed glioma. Study as a whole: Initiation of the vaccine course occurred 4-6 weeks after radiotherapy alone, or alongside temozolomide cycles. Before enrollment, the patients had been treated with radiotherapy alone, temozolomide alone, or both together. Most of them had received both. Study observations and caveats: Pseudoprogression looked unconnected to shifts in top peripheral T cell clonotypes. Vaccine-induced responses were seen in approximately 92% of patients, spanning several MHC alleles.

This sample's time point: week 5, during vaccination. Every single dose of the vaccine, 300 ug of mutant IDH1 20-mer peptide, came with topical imiquimod. The J gene is TRBJ1-1, the V gene TRBV6-5, with unresolved D. The sample consisted of PBMCs, taken from a glioma patient whose treatment included an IDH1 peptide vaccine. The clonotype was recovered from a middle-aged man with glioma. The CDR3 spells CASSYVRGTEAFF. The DNA for the CDR3 is TGTGCCAGCAGTTACGTACGGGGAACTGAAGCTTTCTTT.